Each of the 24 T cell receptor beta chains below was sequenced from the same sample in a study of blood T cell repertoires in COVID-19. The protocol was immunoSEQ multiplex PCR, while the TCRdb copy is restricted to in-frame clones and leaves out a portion. The sample lists 95,000 to 150,000 clones; 80% to 90% were seen once. The sequencing input was peripheral blood. The source of these receptors is a man between 65 and 79 years old with active or convalescent COVID-19.

The rearrangement links TRBV10-3 to TRBJ2-7; D not resolved. Germline values: CDR1 ENHRY, CDR2 SYGVKD. The CDR3 has 13 residues. V gave up 2 bases and J gave up 0 bases, with 5 bases separating them. This chain's CDR3 is CAISEMSSYEQYF. CDR3 bases: TGTGCCATCAGTGAGATGAGCTCCTACGAGCAGTACTTC.

The gene calls are TRBV10-2 and TRBJ2-7; the D is unclear. The germline V and J ends were trimmed by 5 bases and 0 bases, with 8 bases remaining between them. The CDR3 is 13 residues long. Germline CDR1 and CDR2: WSHSY and SAAADI. CDR3 region: CASSRSLSYEQYF. The CDR3 nucleotides are TGCGCCAGCAGTAGGAGCCTCTCCTACGAGCAGTACTTC.

V usage is TRBV5-4 and J usage is TRBJ2-2, with D possibly matching TRBD1 (5 bases). CDR3 length: 14 residues. Germline-derived CDR1 and CDR2 are SGHNT and YYREEE (reference sequence). The V gene lost 4 bases and the J gene lost 4 bases, with 11 bases spanning the gap. The CDR3 nucleotides read TGTGCCAGCAGCCCAGGGTTTCGCACCGGGGAGCTGTTTTTT. It specifies CASSPGFRTGELFF.

V usage is TRBV20-1 and J usage is TRBJ1-4; TRBD1 is a possible D gene (5 bases). Trimming removed 0 bases from V and 11 bases from J, with 7 bases in between. CDR1 is DFQATT, CDR2 SNEGSKA, per germline (reference sequence). The CDR3 spans 11 residues. The CDR3 DNA reads as TGCAGTGCTAGAGATCAGGGTAAACTGTTTTTT. Translation: CSARDQGKLFF.

This rearrangement joins TRBV18 to TRBJ1-6; no firm D call. The germline CDR1 and CDR2 sequences are KGHSH and LQKENI. This CDR3 contains 14 residues. The V end lost 3 bases, the J end lost 8 bases, and 11 bases lay between the germline ends. The CDR3 loop reads CASSPFVTDSPLHF. The CDR3 nucleotides are TGTGCCAGCTCACCCTTCGTCACGGATTCACCCCTCCACTTT. Full variable domain (remainder filled in from reference TRBV18 and TRBJ1-6): NAGVMQNPRHLVRRRGQEARLRCSPMKGHSHVYWYRQLPEEGLKFMVYLQKENIIDESGMPKERFSAEFPKEGPSILRIQQVVRGDSAAYFCASSPFVTDSPLHFGNGTRLTVT.

This chain links TRBV28 with TRBJ1-1; possible D gene TRBD1, 5 bases. CDR3 length: 14 amino acids. Trimming cost V 6 bases and J 4 bases, with 15 bases left between them. CDR1 is MDHEN and CDR2 is SYDVKM in the germline V gene. As DNA, the CDR3 is TGTGCCAGCAGAGCCGCGGGAGGGGTCACTGAAGCTTTCTTT. Its protein product is CASRAAGGVTEAFF.

This rearrangement joins TRBV6-5 to TRBJ1-1; D gene unclear. The CDR3 is 15 residues long. The germline V gene has CDR1 MNHEY and CDR2 SVGAGI. Trimming cost V 8 bases and J 5 bases, with 21 bases left between them. The CDR3 DNA sequence: TGTGCCAGCGAACGGGTCATTGGTTTAGATACTGAAGCTTTCTTT. Translated, it gives CASERVIGLDTEAFF.

The J gene is TRBJ2-5, the V gene TRBV7-2, with 11 bases fitting TRBD2. The CDR3 contains 18 residues. Germline V gene lookup returns CDR1 SGHTA and CDR2 FQGNSA. J gave up 5 bases and V 4 bases, and 15 bases lay outside the gene matches. The CDR3 DNA is TGTGCCAGCAGCTCCCGGCTAGCGGGAGGAGGGCGGGGGGAGACCCAGTACTTC. This sequence encodes CASSSRLAGGGRGETQYF. Full variable domain (remainder filled in from reference TRBV7-2 and TRBJ2-5): GAGVSQSPSNKVTEKGKDVELRCDPISGHTALYWYRQSLGQGLEFLIYFQGNSAPDKSGLPSDRFSAERTGGSVSTLTIQRTQQEDSAVYLCASSSRLAGGGRGETQYFGPGTRLLVL.

A remark on this clone: The junction does not match germline at one end; this may be a read error. V and J are TRBV6-5 and TRBJ2-3; D is undetermined. Germline V CDR1 and CDR2: MNHEY, SVGAGI. The CDR3 is made up of 13 amino acids. CDR3 region: CASSLTYTDAQYF. In DNA, the CDR3 is TGTGCCAGCAGTTTGACATATACAGATGCGCAGTATTTT.

J is TRBJ2-1 and V is TRBV29-1; 12 bases align to TRBD1. The CDR3 extends over 15 amino acids. Germline V lookup: CDR1 SQVTM, CDR2 ANQGSEA. J lost 7 bases, V lost 6 bases, and 10 bases had no gene match. CDR3 in DNA: TGCAGCGTCAAAAGCGGGACAGGGGGCATGAATGAGCAGTTCTTC. Amino acid sequence: CSVKSGTGGMNEQFF.

The chain has TRBV7-8 and TRBJ2-1, with 12 bases lining up with TRBD2. With 4 bases clipped from V and 8 bases from J, the junction kept 6 bases outside the gene matches. The germline gives CDR1 SGHVS, CDR2 FQNEAQ. The CDR3 consists of 15 residues. The CDR3 sequence: CASSWRLAGVDEQFF. CDR3 DNA: TGTGCCAGCAGCTGGCGACTAGCGGGAGTGGATGAGCAGTTCTTC.

This rearrangement joins TRBV19 to TRBJ2-3; tentatively, D is TRBD2 (6 bases). This CDR3 spans 15 amino acids. Germline V gives CDR1 LNHDA, CDR2 SQIVND (reference sequence). V was shortened by 9 bases and J by 4 bases, with 20 bases between the two germline ends. CDR3 bases: TGTGCCAGCGCCGGCGGGATAGCATGGGCAGATACGCAGTATTTT. This gives the protein CASAGGIAWADTQYF.

The rearrangement uses TRBV14 and TRBJ1-6, with D possibly matching TRBD1 (6 bases). This CDR3 spans 16 amino acids. From germline, CDR1 is SGHDN and CDR2 FVKESK. V lost 1 base to trimming and J lost 4 bases, with 11 bases between them. CDR3 nucleotide sequence: TGTGCCAGCAGCCAAGGAGGACAGTTTTATAATTCACCCCTCCACTTT. It encodes CASSQGGQFYNSPLHF.

CDR3 amino acids: CASTAGQGSSYEQYF. CDR3 in DNA: TGTGCCAGCACCGCGGGACAGGGAAGCTCCTACGAGCAGTACTTC. The chain links TRBV6-5 to TRBJ2-7; 9 bases match TRBD1. Germline V gene data show CDR1 as MNHEY and CDR2 as SVGAGI. The CDR3 length is 15 residues. J was trimmed by 0 bases and V by 7 bases; bases with no gene match: 7.

The chain has TRBV10-3 and TRBJ1-5; D remains unclear. CDR3 length: 15 residues. The V end lost 3 bases, the J end lost 4 bases, and 13 bases lay between the germline ends. Looked up from germline, CDR1 is ENHRY and CDR2 is SYGVKD. In DNA form, the CDR3 reads TGTGCCATCAGTGACCACGCGGCGGATAATCAGCCCCAGCATTTT. This gives the protein CAISDHAADNQPQHF.

This clone was seen once. The chain couples TRBV9 to TRBJ2-2; tentatively, D is TRBD2 (5 bases). CDR1 and CDR2 (germline): SGDLS, YYNGEE. The CDR3 sequence is 14 residues long. V lost 3 bases to trimming and J lost 4 bases, with 10 bases between them. The DNA of the CDR3 is TGTGCCAGCAGCGGGGCGGAGGCCACCGGGGAGCTGTTTTTT. Its protein product is CASSGAEATGELFF.

The rearrangement links TRBV5-1 to TRBJ2-1; 13 bases are shared with TRBD2. After removal of 7 bases from V and 0 bases from J, the junction contained 13 bases not matched to a gene. There are 19 residues in the CDR3. The germline V gene encodes CDR1 SGHRS and CDR2 YFSETQ. CDR3 sequence reads: CASATGTSGTANSYNEQFF. The CDR3 DNA follows: TGCGCCAGCGCAACCGGGACTAGCGGGACTGCCAACTCCTACAATGAGCAGTTCTTC. The complete variable domain, with remaining parts taken from reference TRBV5-1 and TRBJ2-1, reads KAGVTQTPRYLIKTRGQQVTLSCSPISGHRSVSWYQQTPGQGLQFLFEYFSETQRNKGNFPGRFSGRQFSNSRSEMNVSTLELGDSALYLCASATGTSGTANSYNEQFFGPGTRLTVL.

The chain employs TRBV7-9 and TRBJ2-7, with 10 bases aligning to TRBD1. V was clipped by 8 bases and J by 7 bases; unmatched bases: 14. Germline V gene data show CDR1 as SEHNR and CDR2 as FQNEAQ (reference sequence). CDR3 length: 15 amino acids. DNA for the CDR3: TGTGCCAGCGGGACAGGGGTTGATACTGCGGGTGAGCAGTACTTC. It codes for CASGTGVDTAGEQYF.

The J gene is TRBJ1-1, the V gene TRBV6-5; D unclear. The CDR3 has 14 residues. Germline CDR1 is MNHEY and CDR2 is SVGAGI. The CDR3 loop reads CAGGGSEFGTEAFF. CDR3 in DNA: TGTGCTGGAGGAGGATCTGAGTTCGGCACTGAAGCTTTCTTT.

The chain couples TRBV5-1 to TRBJ2-2; unclear D gene. The CDR3 loop spans 17 amino acids. CDR1 is SGHRS, CDR2 YFSETQ, per germline. V lost 0 bases to trimming and J lost 6 bases, with 18 bases between them. CDR3 region: CASSLVVRSEVSGELFF. The CDR3 nucleotides are TGCGCCAGCAGCTTGGTTGTAAGGTCAGAGGTGTCCGGGGAGCTGTTTTTT.

The chain recombines TRBV10-2 with TRBJ1-1, with 7 bases aligning to TRBD1. The V gene end was trimmed by 6 bases and the J gene end by 5 bases; junction bases not matched to a gene: 9. The length of the CDR3 is 14 residues. In germline, CDR1 is WSHSY, CDR2 SAAADI. CDR3 nucleotide sequence: TGCGCCAGCAGCGCCCAGGGGGTGGGAACTGAAGCTTTCTTT. Its protein is CASSAQGVGTEAFF.

CDR3 loop: CASSGQAAGANVLTF. Here the CDR3 DNA reads TGTGCCAGCAGTGGACAGGCCGCAGGGGCCAACGTCCTGACTTTC. The chain combines TRBV6-4 with TRBJ2-6; a weak D match, TRBD1 (6 bases). The germline gives CDR1 MRHNA, CDR2 SNTAGT. This CDR3 is 15 amino acids long. V lost 4 bases to trimming and J lost 4 bases, with 11 bases between them.

The CDR3 loop is CASSEEGPEKLFF. CDR3 DNA: TGTGCCAGCAGTGAAGAGGGGCCTGAAAAACTGTTTTTT. The chain recombines TRBV2 with TRBJ1-4, with a weak D call TRBD1 (5 bases). CDR1 SNHLY and CDR2 FYNNEI come from the germline V gene. The CDR3 contains 13 residues. Trimming shortened V by 1 base and J by 7 bases, and 7 bases separated the two germline ends. Using reference TRBV2 and TRBJ1-4 for the parts outside the CDR3, the full variable domain is EPEVTQTPSHQVTQMGQEVILRCVPISNHLYFYWYRQILGQKVEFLVSFYNNEISEKSEIFDDQFSVERPDGSNFTLKIRSTKLEDSAMYFCASSEEGPEKLFFGSGTQLSVL.

The rearrangement joins TRBV2 to TRBJ2-7, with 7 nucleotides matching TRBD2. The CDR3 runs to 13 residues. After removal of 1 base from V and 10 bases from J, the junction contained 7 bases not matched to a gene. Looked up from germline, CDR1 is SNHLY and CDR2 is FYNNEI. The CDR3: CASSEGGGRRQYF. CDR3 nucleotides: TGTGCCAGCAGTGAAGGAGGCGGGAGACGTCAGTACTTC.